The source of this TCR beta chain is a study of T-cell reconstitution after alpha-beta-depleted transplantation in children. From germline, CDR1 is LGHNT and CDR2 FRNRAP. There are 11 residues in the CDR3. Trimming took off 3 bases at V and 9 bases at J, with 6 bases between the two ends. This clonotype was detected many times. This sample's TCRbeta library carried unique molecular identifier barcodes. One entry per CDR3 protein, called by TCRdb with MiXCR from the PCR reads. The data contain about half a million distinct CDR3 sequences, around 12% of them singletons. This TCR derives from a human donor who donated a stem cell graft to a child with combined immunodeficiency. The rearrangement uses TRBV12-5 and TRBJ2-1; D not certain. This specimen consisted of PBMCs from the stem cell graft donor, obtained from the stem cell graft. The CDR3 nucleotides read TGTGCTAGTGGTTTTAGGTCTGAGCAGTTCTTC. Translating it yields CASGFRSEQFF.